These T cell receptor beta chains were read from a single sample in a study of blood T cell repertoires in COVID-19. Repertoires were generated with immunoSEQ multiplex PCR, while TCRdb's copy carries only in-frame clones and drops some. Of 160,000 or so clones listed, approximately 81% are singletons. Material for sequencing was peripheral blood. The receptors were gathered from a man in his forties with acute or convalescent COVID-19. Each CDR3 is given without its conserved first and last residue. A D gene is named only where the DNA matches it firmly.

j_gene,v_gene,d_gene,CDR3aa
TRBJ1-5,TRBV12-5,-,ASGVADNQPQH
TRBJ1-6,TRBV10-3,-,AISESNRYNSPLH
TRBJ2-3,TRBV19,-,ASSIDLPLAGSTDTQY
TRBJ2-7,TRBV30,-,ACRRGYEQY
TRBJ1-1,TRBV12-3/TRBV12-4,-,ASSFHPVTEAF
TRBJ2-7,TRBV4-1,TRBD2,ASSQEDLAGQFYEQY
TRBJ1-1,TRBV29-1,-,SVVGGSPLVNTEAF
TRBJ2-2,TRBV3-1/TRBV3-2,TRBD2,ASSLAGGRIDTGELF
TRBJ1-5,TRBV6-6,TRBD1,ASSIGQGKGNQPQH
TRBJ1-1,TRBV2,TRBD1,ASSPDRGRNTEAF
TRBJ1-1,TRBV27,TRBD1,ASSLRQGPSSNTEAF
TRBJ1-6,TRBV30,-,AWSVTGGYNSPLH
TRBJ2-3,TRBV6-6,-,ASNTGWADTQY
TRBJ2-5,TRBV3-1/TRBV3-2,TRBD2,ASSRRTSGAQETQY